The present entry profiles one T cell receptor (beta chain) with its context. Donors consisted of healthy bone marrow donors. This sample was taken from a study of cytomegalovirus exposure and HLA in healthy donors. With 60 Vbeta and 13 Jbeta primers, the PCR was carried out. Profiling relied on immunoSEQ multiplex PCR, and the TCRdb table lists in-frame clones only, not all of them. The sample includes under 300,000 clones, roughly two thirds of them seen just once. The CDR3 sequence is 14 residues long. Germline CDR1 SGHRS, CDR2 YFSETQ. The receptor comes from a female donor in good health and CMV-seronegative. The rearrangement uses TRBV5-1 and TRBJ2-5; tentatively, D is TRBD2 (6 bases). The tail of the sequence fits TRBJ2-7 better, so the J call may be wrong. What was sequenced was PBMCs. Here the CDR3 DNA reads TGCGCCAGCAGCACTGCGGGACCAATCTACGAGCAGTACTTC. It specifies CASSTAGPIYEQYF.